This TCR beta chain was sequenced during a study of siplizumab effects on memory and regulatory T cells. Trimming removed 5 bases from V and 4 bases from J, with 12 bases in between. Germline V CDR1 and CDR2: MDHEN, SYDVKM. The CDR3 length is 14 residues. Per sample, the assay covered 80,000 to 100,000 TCR templates. Sequencing was performed with immunoSEQ multiplex PCR; in TCRdb, only in-frame clones are kept and a portion is missing. The sample includes about 100,000 clones, around 94% of them seen just once. The origin of this receptor is a human donor in good health. Material for sequencing was Tregs sorted from blood. The J gene is TRBJ2-1, the V gene TRBV28; D perhaps matches TRBD2 (6 bases). This CDR3 reads CASSTGLPYNEQFF. The CDR3 DNA follows: TGTGCCAGCAGTACGGGACTCCCTTACAATGAGCAGTTCTTC.